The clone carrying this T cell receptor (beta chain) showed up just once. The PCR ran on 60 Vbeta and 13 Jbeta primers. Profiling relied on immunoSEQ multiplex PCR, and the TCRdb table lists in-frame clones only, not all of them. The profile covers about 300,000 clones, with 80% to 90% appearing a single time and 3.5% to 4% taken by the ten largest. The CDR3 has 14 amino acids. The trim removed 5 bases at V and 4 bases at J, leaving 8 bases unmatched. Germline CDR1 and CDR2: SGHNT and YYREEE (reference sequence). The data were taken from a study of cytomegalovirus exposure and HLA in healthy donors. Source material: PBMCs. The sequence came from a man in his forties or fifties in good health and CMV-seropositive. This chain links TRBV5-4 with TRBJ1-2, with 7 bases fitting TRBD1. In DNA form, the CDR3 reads TGTGCCAGCAGTCTTCCGACAGGGACCTATGGCTACACCTTC. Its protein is CASSLPTGTYGYTF.